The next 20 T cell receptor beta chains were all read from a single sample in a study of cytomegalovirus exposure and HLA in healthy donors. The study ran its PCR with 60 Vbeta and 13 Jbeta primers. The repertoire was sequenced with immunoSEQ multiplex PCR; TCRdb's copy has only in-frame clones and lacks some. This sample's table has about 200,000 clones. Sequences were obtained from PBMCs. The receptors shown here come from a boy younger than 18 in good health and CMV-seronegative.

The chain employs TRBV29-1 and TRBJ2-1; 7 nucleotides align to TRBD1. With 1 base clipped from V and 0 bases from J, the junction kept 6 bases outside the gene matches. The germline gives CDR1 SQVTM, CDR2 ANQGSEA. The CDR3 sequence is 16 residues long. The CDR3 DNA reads TGCAGCGTTGAAGCTCGACAGGGAAGCTCCTACAATGAGCAGTTCTTC. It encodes CSVEARQGSSYNEQFF.

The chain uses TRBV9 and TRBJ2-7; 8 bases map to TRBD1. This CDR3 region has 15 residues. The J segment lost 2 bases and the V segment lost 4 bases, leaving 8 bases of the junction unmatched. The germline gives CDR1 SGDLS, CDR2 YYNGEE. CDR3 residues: CASSLGPGGPYEQYF. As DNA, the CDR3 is TGTGCCAGCAGCCTGGGACCAGGGGGCCCCTACGAGCAGTACTTC.

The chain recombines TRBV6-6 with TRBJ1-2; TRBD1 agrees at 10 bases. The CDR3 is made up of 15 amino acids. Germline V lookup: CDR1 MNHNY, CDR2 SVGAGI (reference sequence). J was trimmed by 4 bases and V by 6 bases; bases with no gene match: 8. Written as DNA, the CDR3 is TGTGCCAGCAGCGAAGACAGGGGGCGCGTCTATGGCTACACCTTC. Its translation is CASSEDRGRVYGYTF.

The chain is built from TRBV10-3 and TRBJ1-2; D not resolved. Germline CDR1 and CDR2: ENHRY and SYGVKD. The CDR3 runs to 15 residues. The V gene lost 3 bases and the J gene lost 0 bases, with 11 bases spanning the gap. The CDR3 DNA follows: TGTGCCATCAGTGATCTAGTTTATACTAACTATGGCTACACCTTC. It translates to CAISDLVYTNYGYTF.

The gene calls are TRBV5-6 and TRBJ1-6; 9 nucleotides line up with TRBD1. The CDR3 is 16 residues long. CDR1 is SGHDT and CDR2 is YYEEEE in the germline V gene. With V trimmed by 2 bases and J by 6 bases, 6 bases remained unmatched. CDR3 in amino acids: CASSLQGAPGNSPLHF. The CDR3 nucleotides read TGTGCCAGCAGCTTACAGGGGGCGCCCGGTAATTCACCCCTCCACTTT.

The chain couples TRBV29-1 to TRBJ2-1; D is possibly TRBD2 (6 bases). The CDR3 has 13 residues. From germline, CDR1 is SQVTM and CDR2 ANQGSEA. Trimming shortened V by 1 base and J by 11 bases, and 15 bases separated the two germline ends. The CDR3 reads CSVEGSGGTQQFF. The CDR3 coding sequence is TGCAGCGTTGAAGGATCAGGCGGGACTCAGCAGTTCTTC.

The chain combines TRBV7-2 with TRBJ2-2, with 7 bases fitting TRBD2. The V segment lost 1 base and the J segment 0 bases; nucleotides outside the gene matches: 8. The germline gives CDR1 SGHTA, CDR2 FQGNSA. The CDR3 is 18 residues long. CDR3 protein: CASSLELGGGANTGELFF. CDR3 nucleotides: TGTGCCAGCAGCTTAGAGCTCGGCGGGGGAGCGAACACCGGGGAGCTGTTTTTT. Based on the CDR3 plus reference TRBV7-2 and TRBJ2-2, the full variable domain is GAGVSQSPSNKVTEKGKDVELRCDPISGHTALYWYRQSLGQGLEFLIYFQGNSAPDKSGLPSDRFSAERTGGSVSTLTIQRTQQEDSAVYLCASSLELGGGANTGELFFGEGSRLTVL.

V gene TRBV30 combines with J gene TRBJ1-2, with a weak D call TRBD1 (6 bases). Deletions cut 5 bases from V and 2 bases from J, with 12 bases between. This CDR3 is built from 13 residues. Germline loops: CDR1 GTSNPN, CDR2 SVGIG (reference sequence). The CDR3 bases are TGTGCCTGGGGGGGCAGCCTGAACTATGGCTACACCTTC. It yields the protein CAWGGSLNYGYTF.

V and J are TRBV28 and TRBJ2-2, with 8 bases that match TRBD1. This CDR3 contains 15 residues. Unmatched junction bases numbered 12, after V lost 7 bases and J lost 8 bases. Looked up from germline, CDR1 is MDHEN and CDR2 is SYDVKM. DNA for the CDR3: TGTGCCAGCACAACGACAACCCGGGACAGGGGGGAGCTGTTTTTT. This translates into CASTTTTRDRGELFF.

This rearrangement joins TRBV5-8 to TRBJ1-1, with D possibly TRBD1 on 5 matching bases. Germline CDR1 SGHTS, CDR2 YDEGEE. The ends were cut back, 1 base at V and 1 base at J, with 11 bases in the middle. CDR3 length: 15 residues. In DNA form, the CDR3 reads TGTGCCAGCAGCTTGTACGACAGCCGGAACACTGAAGCTTTCTTT. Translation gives CASSLYDSRNTEAFF.

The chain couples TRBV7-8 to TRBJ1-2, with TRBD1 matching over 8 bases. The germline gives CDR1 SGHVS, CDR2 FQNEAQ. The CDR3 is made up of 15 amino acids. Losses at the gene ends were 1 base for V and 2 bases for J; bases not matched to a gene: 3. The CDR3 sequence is CASSLGQGANYGYTF. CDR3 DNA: TGTGCCAGCAGCTTAGGGCAGGGGGCCAACTATGGCTACACCTTC.

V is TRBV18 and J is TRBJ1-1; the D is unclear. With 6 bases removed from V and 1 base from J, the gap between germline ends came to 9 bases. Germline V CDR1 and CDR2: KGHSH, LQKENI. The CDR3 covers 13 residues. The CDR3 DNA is TGTGCCAGCTCCTCGTCCCGGAACACTGAAGCTTTCTTT. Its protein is CASSSSRNTEAFF.

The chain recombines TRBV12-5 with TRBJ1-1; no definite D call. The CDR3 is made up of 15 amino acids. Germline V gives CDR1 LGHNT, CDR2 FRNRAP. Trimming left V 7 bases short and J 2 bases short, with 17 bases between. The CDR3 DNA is TGTGCTAGTGCCTCGCCTCGGGGTATCAACACTGAAGCTTTCTTT. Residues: CASASPRGINTEAFF.

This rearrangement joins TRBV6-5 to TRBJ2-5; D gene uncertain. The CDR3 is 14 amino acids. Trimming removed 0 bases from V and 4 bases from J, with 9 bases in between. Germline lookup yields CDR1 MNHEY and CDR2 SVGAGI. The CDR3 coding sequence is TGTGCCAGCAGTTACTCGTTCACATTAGAGACCCAGTACTTC. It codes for CASSYSFTLETQYF.

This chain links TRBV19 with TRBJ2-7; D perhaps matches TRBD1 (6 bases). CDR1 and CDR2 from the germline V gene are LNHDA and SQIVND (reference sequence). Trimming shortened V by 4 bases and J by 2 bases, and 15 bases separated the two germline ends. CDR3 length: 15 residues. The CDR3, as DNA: TGTGCCAGTAGTACCACAGGGCCGTCTCCCTACGAGCAGTACTTC. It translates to CASSTTGPSPYEQYF.

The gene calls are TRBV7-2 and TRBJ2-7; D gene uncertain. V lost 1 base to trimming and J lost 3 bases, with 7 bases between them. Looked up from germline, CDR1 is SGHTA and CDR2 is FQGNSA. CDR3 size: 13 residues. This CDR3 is CASSLDSVYEQYF. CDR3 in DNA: TGTGCCAGCAGCTTAGACAGTGTCTACGAGCAGTACTTC.

The CDR3 bases are TGTGCCAGTCAACAGAGGGCTACCTATGGCTACACCTTC. It translates to CASQQRATYGYTF. The rearrangement links TRBV19 to TRBJ1-2; no definite D call. This CDR3 is 13 amino acids long. Germline loops: CDR1 LNHDA, CDR2 SQIVND (reference sequence). V was clipped by 8 bases and J by 4 bases, with 14 bases between them.

This CDR3 reads CASSQGPATSDYEQYF. The DNA for the CDR3 is TGCGCCAGCAGCCAAGGTCCCGCGACTAGCGACTACGAGCAGTACTTC. The V gene is TRBV4-3, the J gene TRBJ2-7; TRBD2 matches at 8 bases. The CDR3 contains 16 residues. The V and J ends lost 1 base and 3 bases, in that order; junction bases with no gene match: 8. CDR1 and CDR2 from the germline V gene are LGHNA and YSLEER.

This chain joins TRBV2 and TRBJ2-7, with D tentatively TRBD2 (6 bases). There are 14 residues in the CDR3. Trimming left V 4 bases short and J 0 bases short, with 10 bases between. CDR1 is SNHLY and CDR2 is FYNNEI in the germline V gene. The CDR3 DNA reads TGTGCCAGCAGTGGAACGGGAGCCTCCTACGAGCAGTACTTC. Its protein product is CASSGTGASYEQYF.

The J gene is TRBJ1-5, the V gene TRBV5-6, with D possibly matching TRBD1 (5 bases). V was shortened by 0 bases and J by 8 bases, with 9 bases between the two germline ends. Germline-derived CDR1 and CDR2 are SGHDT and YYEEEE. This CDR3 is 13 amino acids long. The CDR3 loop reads CASSLGLGEPQHF. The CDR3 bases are TGTGCCAGCAGCTTGGGCCTAGGGGAGCCCCAGCATTTT.